A single sample gave rise to the 19 T cell receptor beta chains below, sequenced in a study of molecular identifiers for immune sequencing clone quantification. One entry per CDR3 protein results from TCRdb running MiXCR on the PCR reads. The repertoire holds tens of thousands of distinct CDR3 sequences, with 15% to 20% as singletons. Source material: naive CD8+ T cells from blood, with Jurkat cell RNA spiked in. The sample's subset: FACS-sorted CD8+CD4-CCR7+CD45RA+ naive T cells. The source is a human donor in good health. Some libraries in this study had Jurkat cell RNA spiked in.

This clonotype was seen at least ten times. This chain uses TRBV27 with TRBJ2-7; D could derive from TRBD1 or TRBD2 (6 bases each). The CDR3 spans 16 residues. V was clipped by 5 bases and J by 2 bases, with 19 bases between them. The germline V gene encodes CDR1 MNHEY and CDR2 SMNVEV (reference sequence). The CDR3 DNA sequence: TGTGCCAGCAGTCCCCTCTTAGGGGGGATAGCCTACGAGCAGTACTTC. This codes for CASSPLLGGIAYEQYF.

Of note for this clonotype: A read error may explain this, as a much larger clone is one base away. V usage is TRBV4-3 and J usage is TRBJ2-5, with 7 positions matching TRBD2. There are 14 residues in the CDR3. Germline V lookup: CDR1 LGHNA, CDR2 YSLEER. CDR3 in amino acids: CAGSQIGEGETQYF. As DNA, the CDR3 is TGCGCCGGCAGCCAAATAGGGGAGGGAGAGACCCAGTACTTC.

Of note for this clonotype: A much larger clone lies one base from this, so it may be a read error. The chain is built from TRBV10-3 and TRBJ2-5; 10 bases align to TRBD2. Germline V CDR1 and CDR2: ENHRY, SYGVKD. The CDR3 contains 14 residues. The CDR3 sequence: CASGGLADSEIQYF. As DNA, the CDR3 is TGTGCCTCAGGAGGACTAGCGGATTCGGAGATCCAGTACTTC.

V is TRBV20-1 and J is TRBJ2-5, with D perhaps TRBD1 (7 bases). The CDR3 length is 13 residues. Germline CDR1 and CDR2: DFQATT and SNEGSKA (reference sequence). Trimming took 5 bases from V and 2 from J, leaving 12 bases between them. This CDR3 is CSARQGLQETQYF. The DNA of the CDR3 is TGCAGTGCTCGACAGGGACTTCAAGAGACCCAGTACTTC.

In this sample, this clonotype turned up many times. The chain combines TRBV4-1 with TRBJ2-3; unclear D gene. V dropped 0 bases and J dropped 9 bases, with 13 bases sitting between them. The CDR3 has 14 amino acids. Germline CDR1 is MGHRA and CDR2 is YSYEKL. CDR3 region: CASSQDNVGWTQYF. The CDR3 coding sequence is TGCGCCAGCAGCCAAGATAACGTGGGTTGGACGCAGTATTTT.

This clonotype was seen many times. The chain links TRBV7-2 to TRBJ2-7; D is ambiguous. CDR1 and CDR2 (germline): SGHTA, FQGNSA. The CDR3 runs 15 residues. V lost 1 base and J 0 bases, leaving 10 bases between the germline ends. The CDR3: CASSLVGYSSYEQYF. The CDR3 nucleotides read TGTGCCAGCAGCTTAGTTGGTTATAGCTCCTACGAGCAGTACTTC.

Comment on this clonotype: A much bigger clone sits one base away, suggesting this may be a read error. As the CDR3 is not closed by the conserved phenylalanine or tryptophan, this likely results from a read error. The V and J genes are TRBV28 and TRBJ2-7; 8 bases agree with TRBD1. V trimming: 3 bases; J trimming: 3 bases; junction bases outside the gene matches: 4. The germline V gene has CDR1 MDHEN and CDR2 SYDVKM. The length of the CDR3 is 14 residues. CDR3: CASSFSDRGYEQYL. The CDR3 bases are TGTGCCAGCAGTTTTTCCGACAGGGGCTACGAGCAGTACCTC.

This clonotype was seen many times. The gene calls are TRBV20-1 and TRBJ2-2, with 9 bases fitting TRBD2. Germline V gives CDR1 DFQATT, CDR2 SNEGSKA (reference sequence). CDR3 length: 14 amino acids. The junction had 8 bases not matched to a gene; V was cut back by 6 bases and J by 6 bases. CDR3 protein: CSAGTSFFPGELFF. The CDR3, as DNA: TGCAGTGCCGGGACTAGCTTTTTTCCCGGGGAGCTGTTTTTT.

At least ten counts were recorded for this clonotype. V is TRBV4-1 and J is TRBJ2-5; 10 nucleotides align to TRBD1. The CDR3 runs 16 residues. Germline lookup yields CDR1 MGHRA and CDR2 YSYEKL. Losses at the gene ends were 1 base for V and 5 bases for J; bases not matched to a gene: 7. Here the CDR3 reads CASSQVRQGARETQYF. The CDR3 DNA follows: TGCGCCAGCAGCCAAGTGAGACAGGGGGCTCGCGAGACCCAGTACTTC.

This clonotype appeared many times. The chain combines TRBV7-2 with TRBJ1-1; D remains unclear. This CDR3 has 12 amino acids. Germline assignment: CDR1 SGHTA and CDR2 FQGNSA. V lost 1 base and J lost 6, with 6 bases in between. CDR3 nucleotide sequence: TGTGCCAGCAGCTTAGGCTTGGCTGAAGCTTTCTTT. It codes for CASSLGLAEAFF.

The chain recombines TRBV12-3 or TRBV12-4 with TRBJ2-1; 7 nucleotides line up with TRBD2. This CDR3 spans 14 amino acids. V dropped 6 bases and J dropped 3; count of bases not matched to a gene: 5. CDR3 DNA: TGTGCCAGCAGGGGAAGCGGGAACTACAATGAGCAGTTCTTC. It encodes CASRGSGNYNEQFF.

Ten or more counts support this clonotype. The chain combines TRBV27 with TRBJ1-2, with a weak D call TRBD1 (6 bases). The germline V and J ends were trimmed by 5 bases and 6 bases, with 13 bases remaining between them. The CDR3 has 13 residues. Germline loops: CDR1 MNHEY, CDR2 SMNVEV (reference sequence). The CDR3 DNA reads TGTGCCAGCAGTATAACAGGGAAGAATGGCTACACCTTC. This translates into CASSITGKNGYTF.

This clonotype was observed at least ten times. The chain has TRBV14 and TRBJ2-2; D is possibly TRBD2 (5 bases). The CDR3 consists of 17 residues. Germline lookup yields CDR1 SGHDN and CDR2 FVKESK. The V end lost 5 bases, the J end lost 4 bases, and 20 bases lay between the germline ends. This CDR3 reads CASSSWAGNTITGELFF. CDR3 in DNA: TGTGCCAGCAGCTCATGGGCGGGTAATACCATCACCGGGGAGCTGTTTTTT.

In its sample, this clonotype was seen many times. This chain links TRBV7-9 with TRBJ2-3; D uncertain. Trimming cost V 5 bases and J 3 bases, with 21 bases left between them. This CDR3 has 17 residues. Germline V gene sequence: CDR1 SEHNR, CDR2 FQNEAQ (reference sequence). CDR3 sequence: CASSDSTVPALTDTQYF. The CDR3 DNA sequence: TGTGCCAGCAGCGATTCGACTGTCCCTGCTCTGACAGATACGCAGTATTTT.

CDR3: CASSPLGTGDSVDYGYTF. The CDR3 nucleotides read TGTGCCAGCTCACCATTGGGGACAGGGGATTCCGTGGACTATGGCTACACCTTC. This chain joins TRBV18 and TRBJ1-2; 10 nucleotides line up with TRBD1. Germline-derived CDR1 and CDR2 are KGHSH and LQKENI. This CDR3 is 18 amino acids long. V was clipped by 2 bases and J by 3 bases; unmatched bases: 12. The full variable domain, completed using reference TRBV18 and TRBJ1-2, is NAGVMQNPRHLVRRRGQEARLRCSPMKGHSHVYWYRQLPEEGLKFMVYLQKENIIDESGMPKERFSAEFPKEGPSILRIQQVVRGDSAAYFCASSPLGTGDSVDYGYTFGSGTRLTVV.

This clonotype showed up many times. The V and J genes are TRBV6-2 or TRBV6-3 and TRBJ2-3, with TRBD1 matching over 8 bases. The CDR3 is made up of 15 amino acids. Trimming at V came to 7 bases and at J to 2 bases, leaving 8 bases not matched to a gene. Per germline, CDR1 MNHEY and CDR2 SVGEGT. The CDR3 DNA is TGTGCCAGCAACGCCGGGACAGGAGTCACAGATACGCAGTATTTT. Translation gives CASNAGTGVTDTQYF.

There are a few counts of this clonotype. The chain is built from TRBV29-1 and TRBJ1-5; TRBD1 is a possible D gene (6 bases). The CDR3 is made up of 12 amino acids. Germline V gene data show CDR1 as SQVTM and CDR2 as ANQGSEA. The V end was cut by 6 bases, the J end by 1 base, with 7 bases between. CDR3 in DNA: TGCAGCGTCGGGACAAGCAATCAGCCCCAGCATTTT. Translating gives CSVGTSNQPQHF.

V usage is TRBV19 and J usage is TRBJ1-1; D not resolved. Germline CDR1 is LNHDA and CDR2 is SQIVND (reference sequence). The CDR3 has 15 residues. V lost 2 bases to trimming and J lost 0 bases, with 10 bases between them. The CDR3 nucleotides are TGTGCCAGTAGTATAATTAGCGGCCTGAACACTGAAGCTTTCTTT. The encoded protein is CASSIISGLNTEAFF.

This clonotype was counted at least ten times. The rearrangement uses TRBV12-3 or TRBV12-4 and TRBJ2-7; weak D call: TRBD1 (5 bases). This CDR3 spans 11 amino acids. V lost 8 bases and J 6 bases, leaving 11 bases between the germline ends. This chain's CDR3 is CASGAFGEQYF. The CDR3 bases are TGTGCCAGCGGGGCATTCGGCGAGCAGTACTTC.